Included here is one T cell receptor beta chain sequence, with context. These data originate in a study of blood T cell repertoires in COVID-19. Study details: Specimens from acute and convalescent COVID-19 originated in the United States, Italy and Spain.

Per the authors' pipeline: How many nucleated cells were present was estimated from reference gene primer amplification. TCRdb's table, derived via immunoSEQ multiplex PCR, lists solely in-frame clones and lacks some. From that table come the V and J calls and clone size; the DNA was used to work out D and trimming. This sample carries 150,000 to 200,000 clones, almost 80% of them seen once, and the ten largest clones take 17%. This CDR3 region has 12 residues. Per the germline V gene, CDR1 is LGHNT and CDR2 is FRNRAP. V gave up 6 bases and J gave up 0 bases, with 6 bases separating them. Cohorts were assigned according to the clinical history that participants reported.

The sequenced material came from PBMCs or T cells enriched from blood (not recorded which). This clonotype was sampled from a woman aged 45-60 years who had recovered from COVID-19. V gene TRBV12-5 combines with J gene TRBJ2-7, with D uncertain. The CDR3 DNA reads as TGTGCTAGTGGGTTCTCCTCCTACGAGCAGTACTTC. Translating it yields CASGFSSYEQYF.